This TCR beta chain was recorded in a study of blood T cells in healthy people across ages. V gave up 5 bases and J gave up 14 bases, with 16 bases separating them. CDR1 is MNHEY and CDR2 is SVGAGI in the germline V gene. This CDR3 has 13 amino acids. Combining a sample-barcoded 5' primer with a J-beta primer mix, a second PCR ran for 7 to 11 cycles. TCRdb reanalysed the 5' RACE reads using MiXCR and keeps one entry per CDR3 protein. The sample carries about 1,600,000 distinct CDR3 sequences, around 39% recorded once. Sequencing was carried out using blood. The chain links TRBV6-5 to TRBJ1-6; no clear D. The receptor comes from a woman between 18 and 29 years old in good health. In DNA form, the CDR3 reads TGTGCCAGCAGTACCCGCTCATGGTTCACCCTCCACTTT. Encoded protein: CASSTRSWFTLHF.